The clone carrying this TCR beta chain appeared a few times. Its target is not known. This entry is derived from a study of beta chain features in type 1 diabetes. Study outcomes and limitations: No resolution was reached here on whether HLA type influences TCRB rearrangement. Patients with type 1 diabetes showed fewer VDJ junction insertions and more deletions.

The investigators reverse transcribed all of the isolated RNA, so they sequenced expressed TCRB transcripts. Clones were read by immunoSEQ multiplex PCR, and TCRdb kept only the in-frame ones, dropping some. The top ten hold roughly 0.035% of the sample, which has roughly 370,000 clones, more than 11% seen once. The germline V gene encodes CDR1 SGHDT and CDR2 YYEEEE. This CDR3 spans 14 amino acids. V lost 4 bases and J 3 bases, leaving 14 bases between the germline ends. One heparinised blood draw averaging roughly 100 mL was given by each donor. This sequence was found in a man aged 25 to 40 in good health. The chain is built from TRBV5-6 and TRBJ2-7; the D gene is possibly TRBD2 (6 bases). Sequenced: naive CD4+ T cells from blood. The CDR3 loop is CASSLTGRNYEQYF. Written as DNA, the CDR3 is TGTGCCAGCAGCCTCACCGGGAGAAACTACGAGCAGTACTTC. Full variable domain (outside the CDR3, taken from reference TRBV5-6 and TRBJ2-7): DAGVTQSPTHLIKTRGQQVTLRCSPKSGHDTVSWYQQALGQGPQFIFQYYEEEERQRGNFPDRFSGHQFPNYSSELNVNALLLGDSALYLCASSLTGRNYEQYFGPGTRLTVT.